Given below is one T cell receptor (beta chain) in context. This specimen belongs to a study of OX40 agonist ivuxolimab in advanced cancers. The CDR3 totals 14 residues. V was clipped by 1 base and J by 7 bases, with 12 bases between them. The germline CDR1 and CDR2 sequences are SGHDT and YYEEEE. Clones were read by immunoSEQ multiplex PCR, and TCRdb kept only the in-frame ones, dropping some. The sample consists of 100,000 or so clones, about nine tenths of them appearing once. Material: CD4+ or CD8+ T cells sorted from blood, obtained in a trial of the OX40 agonist ivuxolimab. The rearrangement uses TRBV5-6 and TRBJ2-1, with a tentative D call TRBD2 (5 bases). The TCR originated in an adult with an advanced solid tumor such as melanoma, head and neck, liver or kidney cancer. The CDR3 DNA reads TGTGCCAGCAGCTTGAGAGGGAGAGGGAATGAGCAGTTCTTC. Protein sequence: CASSLRGRGNEQFF.